These 5 T cell receptor beta chains were all obtained from the same sample, sequenced in a study of post-analysis software for immune sequencing data. General study findings and limits: Patients showed TRBV5-6, TRBV5-1 and TRBV20-1 among a handful of TRBV segments more frequent than in controls.

The antigens for these receptors are not known. cDNA libraries for TCR beta contained unique molecular identifiers. From the PCR reads, TCRdb called clonotypes with MiXCR, one entry per CDR3 protein. The table has around 500,000 distinct CDR3 sequences, around 34% seen once; the top ten hold around 6.1%. Sequenced material: blood. The receptors derive from a girl under 18 with multiple sclerosis.

This clonotype was counted a few times. This chain uses TRBV6-4 with TRBJ1-5, with a tentative D call TRBD1 (5 bases). The germline V gene has CDR1 MRHNA and CDR2 SNTAGT. V was cut by 7 bases and J by 2 bases, with 18 bases left in between. CDR3 length: 16 amino acids. The CDR3 loop reads CASTYSGTTGNQPQHF. The CDR3 DNA sequence: TGTGCCAGCACTTATTCCGGGACGACGGGCAATCAGCCCCAGCATTTT.

This clonotype was observed many times. This chain joins TRBV29-1 and TRBJ2-7, with D tentatively TRBD2 (5 bases). Trimming took 1 base from V and 0 from J, leaving 13 bases between them. This CDR3 has 15 amino acids. The germline CDR1 and CDR2 sequences are SQVTM and ANQGSEA. The DNA for the CDR3 is TGCAGCGTTGAAGCCTTTGATCGGGACTCCTACGAGCAGTACTTC. Encoded protein: CSVEAFDRDSYEQYF.

This clonotype was counted only a few times. The genes are TRBV3-1 and TRBJ1-1; D is perhaps TRBD1 (5 bases). V was pared by 3 bases and J by 0 bases, with 8 bases between. This CDR3 contains 14 residues. The V gene's germline CDR1 is LGHDT and CDR2 YNNKEL (reference sequence). The chain's CDR3 is CASSHWGVNTEAFF. The CDR3 DNA sequence: TGTGCCAGCAGCCATTGGGGGGTGAACACTGAAGCTTTCTTT.

The DNA for the CDR3 is TGCGCCAGCAGCTTAGAGAAGCGGGGGCCCCCAAACAATGAGCAGTTCTTC. Its protein product is CASSLEKRGPPNNEQFF. The genes are TRBV5-1 and TRBJ2-1; 8 nucleotides line up with TRBD2. Germline CDR1 is SGHRS and CDR2 is YFSETQ. V was pared by 2 bases and J by 5 bases, with 12 bases of the junction left unmatched. The CDR3 contains 17 residues.

The rearrangement links TRBV7-9 to TRBJ2-7, with D possibly being TRBD1 (5 bases). The V gene's germline CDR1 is SEHNR and CDR2 FQNEAQ (reference sequence). Trimming stripped 7 bases from V and 0 bases from J, with 13 bases between. There are 14 residues in the CDR3. Written as DNA, the CDR3 is TGTGCCAGCACCCCCAGCAGGGTCTCCTACGAGCAGTACTTC. It encodes CASTPSRVSYEQYF.